The next 23 T cell receptor beta chains were all read from a single sample in a study of post-analysis software for immune sequencing data. Study-level findings and limits: Elevated frequency relative to controls characterized 4 or 5 TRBV segments in patients, TRBV5-6, TRBV5-1 and TRBV20-1 among them.

These TCRs' antigens remain unknown. Each TCR beta cDNA library carried unique molecular identifiers. One entry per CDR3 protein results from TCRdb running MiXCR on the PCR reads. The sample shows some 890,000 distinct CDR3 sequences, roughly 58% of them seen only once. Sequences were obtained from blood. These receptor sequences come from a girl aged 5 to 17 with multiple sclerosis.

This clonotype was observed a few times. The V and J genes are TRBV4-1 and TRBJ2-1; D is perhaps TRBD1 or TRBD2 (5 bases each). The CDR3 contains 16 residues. Per germline, CDR1 MGHRA and CDR2 YSYEKL. V lost 2 bases, J lost 0 bases, and 11 bases lay in between. The CDR3 DNA is TGCGCCAGCAGCCAATCGGGACCCAACTCCTACAATGAGCAGTTCTTC. This translates into CASSQSGPNSYNEQFF.

The J gene is TRBJ2-1, the V gene TRBV4-1; 10 nucleotides align to TRBD2. The trim removed 0 bases at V and 13 bases at J, leaving 12 bases unmatched. The CDR3 has 16 amino acids. Germline assignment: CDR1 MGHRA and CDR2 YSYEKL. The CDR3 nucleotides are TGCGCCAGCAGCCAAGAACTGCTAGCGGGAGCGGTGGAACAGTTCTTC. Amino acid sequence: CASSQELLAGAVEQFF.

J is TRBJ2-7 and V is TRBV5-1, with TRBD2 identical over 9 bases. V trimming: 4 bases; J trimming: 4 bases; junction bases outside the gene matches: 6. Germline CDR1 and CDR2: SGHRS and YFSETQ. The CDR3 has 14 residues. The DNA for the CDR3 is TGCGCCAGCAGCGTCGCGGGACTAGCTTACGAGCAGTACTTC. This sequence encodes CASSVAGLAYEQYF.

This clonotype occurred a few times. The V gene is TRBV4-1, the J gene TRBJ2-7; D possibly uses TRBD1 or TRBD2 (6 bases each). V shed 0 bases and J shed 7 bases, with 19 bases lying between them. The CDR3 spans 16 residues. Germline V gene lookup returns CDR1 MGHRA and CDR2 YSYEKL. CDR3 nucleotide sequence: TGCGCCAGCAGCCAAGATGGAGGGACAACTTACAATGAGCAGTACTTC. Protein sequence: CASSQDGGTTYNEQYF.

The CDR3 is CASSVGRETQYF. CDR3 coding DNA: TGTGCCAGCAGTGTGGGGAGAGAGACCCAGTACTTC. The V gene is TRBV12-3 or TRBV12-4, the J gene TRBJ2-5, with a weak D call TRBD2 (5 bases). Trimming removed 5 bases at V and 4 bases at J, with 8 bases between. The CDR3 is 12 amino acids.

The V and J genes are TRBV6-5 and TRBJ2-6; D is uncertain. V lost 2 bases, J lost 2 bases, and 4 bases lay in between. The CDR3 has 14 residues. Germline CDR1 is MNHEY and CDR2 is SVGAGI. The CDR3 spells CASSYNPGANVLTF. In nucleotides, the CDR3 is TGTGCCAGCAGTTACAACCCTGGGGCCAACGTCCTGACTTTC.

This clonotype came up a few times. The chain has TRBV5-1 and TRBJ2-7; 8 positions agree with TRBD1. The CDR3 has 16 residues. J lost 0 bases, V lost 1 base, and 6 bases had no gene match. Germline V gene lookup returns CDR1 SGHRS and CDR2 YFSETQ. The CDR3 is CASSLLGQVSSYEQYF. The CDR3 coding sequence is TGCGCCAGCAGCTTGTTGGGACAGGTGAGCTCCTACGAGCAGTACTTC.

This clonotype has only a few counts. The V gene is TRBV10-3, the J gene TRBJ1-5; maybe TRBD1 (5 bases). The CDR3 extends over 13 amino acids. Germline V gene data show CDR1 as ENHRY and CDR2 as SYGVKD. V shed 10 bases and J shed 3 bases, with 13 bases lying between them. The CDR3 sequence: CATKVGVNQPQHF. For the CDR3, the DNA is TGTGCCACCAAGGTGGGGGTCAATCAGCCCCAGCATTTT.

This clonotype showed up just a few times. The chain recombines TRBV5-6 with TRBJ2-7; D is unclear. Germline CDR1 SGHDT, CDR2 YYEEEE. This CDR3 has 11 amino acids. Trimming stripped 1 base from V and 5 bases from J, with 4 bases between. The CDR3 region has the DNA TGTGCCAGCAGCTTGATTGACGAGCAGTACTTC. As protein: CASSLIDEQYF.

This clonotype was seen a handful of times. The chain recombines TRBV5-1 with TRBJ2-6; D unresolved. Trimming stripped 5 bases from V and 0 bases from J, with 6 bases between. Germline-derived CDR1 and CDR2 are SGHRS and YFSETQ. The CDR3 consists of 14 residues. The CDR3 here is CASRVSSGANVLTF. Here the CDR3 DNA reads TGCGCCAGCAGGGTTTCCTCTGGGGCCAACGTCCTGACTTTC.

The chain combines TRBV5-1 with TRBJ2-7, with D tentatively TRBD2 (6 bases). In germline, CDR1 is SGHRS, CDR2 YFSETQ. V lost 0 bases and J lost 2, with 12 bases in between. This CDR3 comprises 15 residues. The CDR3 region is CASSLGAGVPYEQYF. CDR3 nucleotide sequence: TGCGCCAGCAGCTTGGGAGCGGGCGTTCCCTACGAGCAGTACTTC.

CDR3 bases: TGTGCCAGCAGTTCGGAACAGGATTATGGCTACACCTTC. Translating gives CASSSEQDYGYTF. This chain links TRBV6-5 with TRBJ1-2, with a tentative D call TRBD1 (5 bases). V was cut by 4 bases and J by 5 bases, with 11 bases left in between. The CDR3 is 13 amino acids. Germline V CDR1 and CDR2: MNHEY, SVGAGI.

V usage is TRBV20-1 and J usage is TRBJ2-1; 9 bases are a match to TRBD2. The ends lost 0 bases at V and 0 bases at J; junction bases unmatched: 9. The CDR3 runs 18 residues. The germline V gene has CDR1 DFQATT and CDR2 SNEGSKA (reference sequence). The CDR3 DNA sequence: TGCAGTGCTAGAGATCTTACTAGCGGGTGGAGCTCCTACAATGAGCAGTTCTTC. Its protein is CSARDLTSGWSSYNEQFF.

This clonotype appeared a few times. The chain links TRBV29-1 to TRBJ1-2, with D possibly matching TRBD1 (5 bases). The CDR3 length is 13 residues. Per the germline V gene, CDR1 is SQVTM and CDR2 is ANQGSEA. V shed 5 bases and J shed 4 bases, with 14 bases lying between them. The CDR3 nucleotides read TGCAGCGTTTCGGGAGGGGACTTCTATGGCTACACCTTC. Encoded protein: CSVSGGDFYGYTF.

This chain links TRBV29-1 with TRBJ2-7; 7 bases are shared with TRBD1. Trimming took 7 bases from V and 2 from J; bases not matched to a gene: 11. The CDR3 runs to 14 residues. Germline-derived CDR1 and CDR2 are SQVTM and ANQGSEA. This CDR3 is CSALKQGVTYEQYF. CDR3 DNA: TGCAGCGCCCTAAAGCAGGGGGTCACCTACGAGCAGTACTTC.

V and J are TRBV20-1 and TRBJ2-3; 8 positions match TRBD1. The CDR3 consists of 16 residues. V gave up 1 base and J gave up 2 bases; unmatched junction bases: 8. Germline CDR1 reads DFQATT; CDR2 reads SNEGSKA (reference sequence). This CDR3 is CSARAYRGDLTDTQYF. DNA for the CDR3: TGCAGTGCTAGAGCGTACAGGGGGGACCTCACAGATACGCAGTATTTT.

The chain carries TRBV3-1 and TRBJ2-4; D is unclear. The end of the DNA aligns better with TRBJ2-5, so the J call may be wrong. This CDR3 has 15 amino acids. Germline V lookup: CDR1 LGHDT, CDR2 YNNKEL (reference sequence). The CDR3 is CASSQDPRVEETQYF. As DNA, the CDR3 is TGTGCCAGCAGCCAAGATCCTCGTGTTGAAGAGACCCAGTACTTC.

The chain uses TRBV25-1 and TRBJ2-5, with 8 positions matching TRBD1. The DNA end is more similar to TRBJ2-7, so the J call may be wrong. Germline V CDR1 and CDR2: MGHDK, SYGVNS. The CDR3 is made up of 15 amino acids. The DNA for the CDR3 is TGTGCCAGCAGTTCCCTCTGGACAGGGTTGGTCGAGCAGTACTTC. Amino acid sequence: CASSSLWTGLVEQYF.

The genes are TRBV10-3 and TRBJ2-1; 9 nucleotides agree with TRBD2. CDR1 and CDR2 from the germline V gene are ENHRY and SYGVKD. Germline trimming cut 7 bases from V and 3 bases from J; bases unmatched to any gene: 10. CDR3 size: 16 residues. Here the CDR3 reads CAINKGETSGYNEQFF. CDR3 nucleotides: TGTGCCATCAATAAGGGGGAGACTAGCGGCTACAATGAGCAGTTCTTC.

This clonotype was observed a handful of times. The chain couples TRBV10-3 to TRBJ2-5; D is tentatively TRBD1 or TRBD2 (5 bases each). With 4 bases removed from V and 3 bases from J, the gap between germline ends came to 9 bases. The CDR3 sequence is 13 residues long. Germline V lookup: CDR1 ENHRY, CDR2 SYGVKD. In nucleotides, the CDR3 is TGTGCCATCAGTGTGAGGGGTAAAGAGACCCAGTACTTC. Translating gives CAISVRGKETQYF.

This chain connects TRBV20-1 to TRBJ2-3; 13 positions match TRBD2. This CDR3 contains 15 residues. Germline CDR1 is DFQATT and CDR2 is SNEGSKA (reference sequence). With V trimmed by 5 bases and J by 2 bases, 4 bases remained unmatched. The CDR3 bases are TGCAGTGCTGGGGGACTAGCGGGGATCACAGATACGCAGTATTTT. It codes for CSAGGLAGITDTQYF.

The gene calls are TRBV20-1 and TRBJ2-4; 9 bases align to TRBD1. V shed 2 bases, J shed 1 base, and the junction held 6 bases outside the gene matches. CDR3 size: 16 residues. Germline assignment: CDR1 DFQATT and CDR2 SNEGSKA (reference sequence). The CDR3 nucleotides read TGCAGTGCTAGACGTACAGGGGGCGCTGCCAAAAACATTCAGTACTTC. This codes for CSARRTGGAAKNIQYF.

The V gene is TRBV9, the J gene TRBJ1-2; TRBD1 might be the D (5 bases). CDR1 SGDLS and CDR2 YYNGEE come from the germline V gene. The germline V and J ends were trimmed by 4 bases and 3 bases, with 13 bases remaining between them. The CDR3 has 14 residues. DNA of the CDR3: TGTGCCAGCAGCCATTACGGGGCGGACTATGGCTACACCTTC. Amino acids: CASSHYGADYGYTF.